This T cell receptor (beta chain) was retrieved from a study of blood T cell repertoires in COVID-19. Study-wide context: Sites across the United States, Italy and Spain contributed samples from acute and convalescent COVID-19.

Grouping used clinical history reported by participants in a survey and questionnaire. V gave up 12 bases and J gave up 4 bases; unmatched junction bases: 23. The CDR3 length is 18 residues. Germline lookup yields CDR1 KGHDR and CDR2 SFDVKD. Libraries were prepared by immunoSEQ multiplex PCR; TCRdb keeps only in-frame clonotypes and omits some of them. The table shows about 400,000 clones, with roughly 86% occurring only once. The receptor was isolated from a man aged 40-55 years in a cohort exposed to, infected with or recovered from COVID-19 (not recorded which). The V and J genes are TRBV24-1 and TRBJ2-1; TRBD2 matches 7 bases. The specimen sequenced was PBMCs or T cells enriched from blood (not recorded which). The CDR3 sequence is CAARSGTGTRPVYNEQFF. The DNA for the CDR3 is TGTGCCGCCCGAAGCGGGACGGGAACACGACCCGTATACAATGAGCAGTTCTTC.